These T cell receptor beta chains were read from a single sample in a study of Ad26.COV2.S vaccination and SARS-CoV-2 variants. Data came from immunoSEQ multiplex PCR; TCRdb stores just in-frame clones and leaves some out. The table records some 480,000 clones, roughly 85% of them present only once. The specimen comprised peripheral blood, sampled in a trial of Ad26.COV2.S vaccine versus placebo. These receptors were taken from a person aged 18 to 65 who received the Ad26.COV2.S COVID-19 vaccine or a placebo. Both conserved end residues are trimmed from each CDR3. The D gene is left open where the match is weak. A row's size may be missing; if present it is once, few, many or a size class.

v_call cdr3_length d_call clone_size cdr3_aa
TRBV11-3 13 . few ASSLRDYCNQPQH
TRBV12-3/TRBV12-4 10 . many ASSSPGGEQF
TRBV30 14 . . AWTRARLLQHTEAF
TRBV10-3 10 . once AISELGTEAF
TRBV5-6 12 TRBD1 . ASRRHRGHYEQY
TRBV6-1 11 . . ASSEGSVQPQH
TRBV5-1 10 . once ASSQSRDEQY
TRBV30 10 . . AWSTGPYGYT
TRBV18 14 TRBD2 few ASSPLAGESSYEQY
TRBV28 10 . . ASSLAGAGYT
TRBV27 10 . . ASTTGYQPQH
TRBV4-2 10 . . ASGDWAGELF
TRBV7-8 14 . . ASSFNRRVRDYGYT
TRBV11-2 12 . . ASSLVVLRGELF
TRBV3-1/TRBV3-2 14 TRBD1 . ASSQTSGTGEKPQH
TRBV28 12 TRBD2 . ASRGLAAYNEQF
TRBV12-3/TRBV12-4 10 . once ASRTSVDTQY
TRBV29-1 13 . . SVVAPSLGTDTQY
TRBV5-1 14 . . ASSLAGGHVNSPLH
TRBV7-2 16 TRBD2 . ASSSPQTRAGAPYEQY
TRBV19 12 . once ASSISDGNQPQH
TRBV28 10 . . ASSETVQPQH
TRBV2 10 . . ASSESSKTLV
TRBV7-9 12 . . ASSLDTVPYEQY
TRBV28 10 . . ASKGGWTEAF
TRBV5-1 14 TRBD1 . ASKSWTGVNTGELF
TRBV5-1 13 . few ASSLAGYTTDTQY
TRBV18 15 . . ASSISSVALGSYEQY
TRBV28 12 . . ASSLTDGRTEAF
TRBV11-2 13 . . ASSLGFGVPGELF
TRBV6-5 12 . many ASTWIQGSEPQH
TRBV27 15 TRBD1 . ASSPRRDRGLGSEQY
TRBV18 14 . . ASSPRGGSGANVLT
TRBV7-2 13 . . ASSPGGAGANVLT
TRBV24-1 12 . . ATSDPSGFGGYT
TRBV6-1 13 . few ASSEIRGFAEKLF
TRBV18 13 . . ASSPVAGSNYGYT
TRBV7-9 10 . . ASSAREHEQY
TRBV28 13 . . ASSFTGRSYNEQF
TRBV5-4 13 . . ASSLVGPNTGELF
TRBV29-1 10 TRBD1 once SVRQGSETQY
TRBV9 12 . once ASSSALMNTEAF
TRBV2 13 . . ASRRGVTGNNEQF
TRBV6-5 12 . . ASSRRGANNEQF
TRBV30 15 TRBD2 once AWSVGASGRRHGEQF
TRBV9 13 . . ASSSTGAWGIEQY
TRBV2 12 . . ASSRQSLNTEAF
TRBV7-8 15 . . ATGSGRRGSGANVLT